These T cell receptor beta chains were read from a single sample in a study of identical twins. TCRdb reprocessed the 5' RACE reads with MiXCR, giving one entry per CDR3 protein. The table has more than 1.5 million distinct CDR3 sequences, about 32% seen once. Sequencing was done on a sample of cord blood. The receptors originated from a newborn girl in good health. Both conserved end residues are part of each CDR3. A D gene is named only where the DNA matches it firmly. Rows may omit the clone size; those that give it use once, few, many or a size class.

v_call	j_call	cdr3_length	clone_size	d_call	cdr3_nt	cdr3_aa
TRBV20-1	TRBJ2-3	18	NA	TRBD2	TGCAGTGCTAGAGTGGGACTAGCGGGAGTAGATGGCACAGATACGCAGTATTTT	CSARVGLAGVDGTDTQYF
TRBV12-3/TRBV12-4	TRBJ2-7	15	NA	TRBD2	TGTGCCAGCAGTTCCCGCGGGGGTCACTCCTACGAGCAGTACTTC	CASSSRGGHSYEQYF
TRBV7-2	TRBJ2-7	16	few	NA	TGTGCCAGCAGCCCATTGGGACCCCGGGTGGCCTACGAGCAGTACTTC	CASSPLGPRVAYEQYF
TRBV21-1	TRBJ2-3	16	NA	NA	TGTGCCAGCAGCAAAGGCCCCGGACCCCGTCGGGATACGCAGTATTTT	CASSKGPGPRRDTQYF
TRBV5-1	TRBJ2-7	14	NA	NA	TGCGCCAGCAGTCGGTCTAGCGCCCACCACGAGCAGTACTTC	CASSRSSAHHEQYF
TRBV11-2	TRBJ2-1	21	NA	TRBD2	TGTGCCAGCAGCTCTGACCATAGCGGGAGGGCCTGGCCCTTACATTACAATGAGCAGTTCTTC	CASSSDHSGRAWPLHYNEQFF
TRBV27	TRBJ2-5	16	NA	NA	TGTGCCAGCAGTTTATCGGCGGGGAGGTACCAAGAGACCCAGTACTTC	CASSLSAGRYQETQYF
TRBV5-1	TRBJ2-1	14	few	TRBD2	TGCGCCAGCAGCTTGGGGACTAGCGTATCTCTCCAGTTCTTC	CASSLGTSVSLQFF
TRBV20-1	TRBJ1-1	14	few	NA	TGCAGTGCTAAGGGGGGTTCCCCTTACACTGAAGCTTTCTTT	CSAKGGSPYTEAFF
TRBV11-1	TRBJ2-7	14	few	NA	TGTGCCAGCAGCTTGCAACTAGCCAAAGACGAGCAGTACTTC	CASSLQLAKDEQYF
TRBV12-3/TRBV12-4	TRBJ2-2	13	NA	NA	TGTGCCAGCAGTTTAAAGCCATCCGGGGAGCTGTTTTTT	CASSLKPSGELFF
TRBV25-1	TRBJ2-5	14	few	NA	TGTGCCAGCAGTGAATATATTCAGGGAGGAGAGGAGTACTTC	CASSEYIQGGEEYF
TRBV28	TRBJ2-7	15	many	NA	TGTGCCAGCACTCCCGAGGGGTTTAGCTCCTACGAGCAGTACTTC	CASTPEGFSSYEQYF
TRBV20-1	TRBJ2-5	18	few	NA	TGCAGTGCTAGATCATCCCCGGGACTCCGAAACCCTCAAGAGACCCAGTACTTC	CSARSSPGLRNPQETQYF
TRBV12-3/TRBV12-4	TRBJ1-2	13	many	NA	TGTGCCAGCAGTTTTCGCAGGGTGGCTGGCTACACCTTC	CASSFRRVAGYTF
TRBV28	TRBJ2-2	13	NA	NA	TGTGCCAGCAGTAGCCTATACCGTGGGGAGCTGTTTTTT	CASSSLYRGELFF
TRBV4-1	TRBJ2-1	16	many	NA	TGCGCCAGCAGCCCGTTGGACCCCCGACTGTACAATGAGCAGTTCTTC	CASSPLDPRLYNEQFF
TRBV10-3	TRBJ2-3	15	NA	TRBD2	TGTGCCATCAGTGAAGAGCGGGGGGCGGCAGATACGCAGTATTTT	CAISEERGAADTQYF
TRBV6-1	TRBJ1-5	15	NA	NA	TGTGCCAGCAGTGAATTCTCCCGGGTTAATCAGCCCCAGCATTTT	CASSEFSRVNQPQHF
TRBV5-1	TRBJ2-3	16	once	TRBD2	TGCGCCAGCAGTCCCGGGACTAGCGGGGTCACAGATACGCAGTATTTT	CASSPGTSGVTDTQYF
TRBV6-2/TRBV6-3	TRBJ1-1	14	few	NA	TGTGCCAGCAGTTACGTCGGGGGGGACACTGAAGCTTTCTTT	CASSYVGGDTEAFF
TRBV10-3	TRBJ1-6	16	NA	NA	TGTGCCATCAGTGAGGTAGTTAGCTCCTATAATTCACCCCTCCACTTT	CAISEVVSSYNSPLHF
TRBV14	TRBJ2-7	15	NA	NA	TGTGCCAGCAGTCACCGGGACATAGCCGGCTACGAGCAGTACTTC	CASSHRDIAGYEQYF
TRBV10-3	TRBJ2-5	13	NA	TRBD1	TGTGCCATTGGACGGACAGGTCAAGAGACCCAGTACTTC	CAIGRTGQETQYF
TRBV5-1	TRBJ1-1	15	few	NA	TGCGCCAGCAGCTTGGTGGGACACCAGAACACTGAAGCTTTCTTT	CASSLVGHQNTEAFF
TRBV28	TRBJ2-1	17	NA	TRBD2	TGTGCCAGCAGTTCCCGGGACCCGGGACTAGCAGACAATGAGCAGTTCTTC	CASSSRDPGLADNEQFF
TRBV27	TRBJ1-1	13	few	NA	TGTGCCAGCAGTTTATCTGGAGGTTCCGAAGCTTTCTTT	CASSLSGGSEAFF
TRBV20-1	TRBJ1-2	13	few	NA	TGCAGTGCTACCAGACAGGTCATATATGGCTACACCTTC	CSATRQVIYGYTF
TRBV4-1	TRBJ2-2	16	NA	TRBD1	TGCGCCAGCAGCCACACCAGACAGGGGAACACCGGGGAGCTGTTTTTT	CASSHTRQGNTGELFF
TRBV4-1	TRBJ2-7	16	NA	TRBD2	TGCGCCAGCAGCCAAGCCAGCGGGATCCGTTACAATGAGCAGTACTTC	CASSQASGIRYNEQYF
TRBV28	TRBJ1-4	13	NA	NA	TGTGCCAGCAGTCGACACTCAGAAGAAAAACTGTTTTTT	CASSRHSEEKLFF
TRBV20-1	TRBJ2-1	11	NA	NA	TGCAGTGCTAGGAGGGCCTTACAGCAGTTCTTC	CSARRALQQFF
TRBV12-3/TRBV12-4	TRBJ2-7	14	many	NA	TGTGCCAGCAGTTTTAGAGGGGTGTGGAACGAGCAGTACTTC	CASSFRGVWNEQYF
TRBV29-1	TRBJ1-2	14	many	NA	TGCAGCGTTGAAGATCGGAGCAGGAACTATGGCTACACCTTC	CSVEDRSRNYGYTF
TRBV20-1	TRBJ2-3	14	few	NA	TGCAGTGCTAGTCGAGGGCCCCAGAGAGATACGCAGTATTTT	CSASRGPQRDTQYF
TRBV27	TRBJ2-2	15	NA	NA	TGTGCCAGCAGTTCAGGGACACGAAACACCGGGGAGCTGTTTTTT	CASSSGTRNTGELFF